The clone carrying this T cell receptor beta chain was seen only a few times. CDR1 and CDR2 (germline): SQVTM, ANQGSEA. Trimming pared 6 bases from V and 6 bases from J, leaving 14 bases between. This CDR3 region has 13 residues. Time point reported: patch test 1, 2 weeks after DPC sensitization. The treatment was: therapeutic diphenylcyclopropenone sensitization with weekly scalp DPC. The study extracted total RNA from unfractionated whole blood. The data derive from a study of human T cells and chemical hapten exposure. Study as a whole: Across the whole study, which lasted roughly 24 weeks, patients were given diphenylcyclopropenone on the scalp once a week. Per-sample variation in TCR yield stemmed mainly from small pooled library volume differences. Upper-back patches of 0.01% DPC were read at 6 days.

TCRdb ran MiXCR on the RACE reads and lists one entry per CDR3 protein. The sample has 45,000 to 70,000 distinct CDR3 sequences; 9% to 9.5% are singletons. The specimen comprised whole blood, sampled in connection with sensitization to the hapten diphenylcyclopropenone (DPC). The source of this sequence is a woman aged 40 to 55 with alopecia areata. Some clones in this sample may be carry-over from other donors' samples. The V call is TRBV29-1, the J call TRBJ1-4; D gene unclear. This CDR3 reads CSVRNWADEKLFF. DNA for the CDR3: TGCAGCGTCAGAAACTGGGCGGATGAAAAACTGTTTTTT.